This T cell receptor (beta chain) is drawn from a study of CD8 T cells in ankylosing spondylitis (dated by TCRdb to 2015 to 2018). Looking at the study overall: The study profiled T cell receptor beta repertoires in healthy donors and ankylosing spondylitis patients to find disease-linked TCR variants. The full study cohort comprised 20 to 30 ankylosing spondylitis patients and some 110 healthy donors. Peripheral blood was sampled, and synovial fluid was additionally collected from ankylosing spondylitis patients.

The sequencer listed for this sample is Illumina HiSeq 2500. TCR beta libraries were prepared by quantitative 5'-RACE with molecular barcodes. The authors' pipeline ran thus. Disease-linked TCR variants were identified with a new computational method built on a probabilistic model of VDJ rearrangement. The public reads were run again by TCRdb, first through fastp at Q25 and then through MiXCR, and only productive beta chains were kept. Each entry is one CDR3 protein sequence, shown with its most common DNA and genes. Here the V and J calls rest on TCRdb's processing, not on the authors' analysis. For this sample the table gives fewer than 550,000 distinct CDR3 sequences, of which approximately 5.3% were detected only once. In total, the top ten clones hold under 4.5% of the sample. Summary of the overall study and its limitations: Blood from ankylosing spondylitis patients appeared to be characterized by a TCR beta motif made up of eight highly homologous amino acid variants. Some motif variants were previously reported in synovial fluid and blood of reactive arthritis patients, suggesting common disease-initiation mechanisms. The disease-linked clones were reported to be significantly enriched in matched synovial fluid samples from ankylosing spondylitis patients. The disease-linked clones had a CD8+ phenotype and were found at relatively low frequencies in peripheral blood.

Trimming at the junction amounts to 4 bases on V and 2 bases on J, and the germline ends lie 5 bases apart. From the cysteine up to the phenylalanine, the CDR3 has a length of 12 residues. The CDR3 DNA has 36 bases and is translated from base 1. At least ten counts were recorded for this clonotype. No cognate antigen has been identified for it. The input lacks base qualities; no much larger clone sits a single base away. Material for sequencing was blood, either unsorted or a sorted T cell fraction (not recorded which). The chain is encoded by TRBV12-3 or TRBV12-4 joined to TRBJ1-2; the D segment cannot be called with confidence. The clonotype comes from a male donor with ankylosing spondylitis. CDR3 loop: CASSSPNYGYTF. The DNA reads as follows: TGTGCCAGCAGTTCCCCCAACTATGGCTACACCTTC.